Listed below are T cell receptor beta chains from one sample, sequenced in a study of CXCR3-negative and CXCR3-positive naive CD8 T cells. TCRdb re-called the 5' RACE reads and shows each CDR3 protein once, DNA omitted. This sample contains approximately 130,000 distinct CDR3 sequences. The sample comprised naive CXCR3+ CD8+ T cells from blood. Every receptor here comes from a human donor in good health. Some clones in this sample may be carry-over from other donors' samples. Each CDR3 is given with its conserved first and last residue.

CDR3 protein: CASSYTKRGELFF
V gene: TRBV6-5
J gene: TRBJ2-2

CDR3 protein: CASSQQGAYNEQFF
V gene: TRBV4-1
J gene: TRBJ2-1

CDR3 protein: CASSLFRSDTQYF
V gene: TRBV28
J gene: TRBJ2-3

CDR3 protein: CASNLTSGSYNEQFF
V gene: TRBV14
J gene: TRBJ2-1

CDR3 protein: CASSQGGSKLFF
V gene: TRBV14
J gene: TRBJ1-4

CDR3 protein: CASTRWGDEPQHF
V gene: TRBV19
J gene: TRBJ1-5

CDR3 protein: CASSYSWTAYTEAFF
V gene: TRBV6-5
J gene: TRBJ1-1

CDR3 protein: CATSEMVGGDYGYTF
V gene: TRBV15
J gene: TRBJ1-2

CDR3 protein: CATSDPSGYTGDLFF
V gene: TRBV24-1
J gene: TRBJ2-2

CDR3 protein: CASSQDLAGTSADQQETQYF
V gene: TRBV4-2
J gene: TRBJ2-5

CDR3 protein: CSAWGRGDSEQYF
V gene: TRBV29-1
J gene: TRBJ2-7

CDR3 protein: CASSLGTGGRTEAFF
V gene: TRBV7-3
J gene: TRBJ1-1

CDR3 protein: CASSPQTRGFYNEQFF
V gene: TRBV28
J gene: TRBJ2-1

CDR3 protein: CASRPGLPLYEQYF
V gene: TRBV27
J gene: TRBJ2-7

CDR3 protein: CASSLFGVSVRYEQYF
V gene: TRBV28
J gene: TRBJ2-7

CDR3 protein: CASSLTPSNYYEQYF
V gene: TRBV5-1
J gene: TRBJ2-7

CDR3 protein: CASSWRKGEQFF
V gene: TRBV27
J gene: TRBJ2-1

CDR3 protein: CSAGTPGELFF
V gene: TRBV29-1
J gene: TRBJ2-2

CDR3 protein: CASSQGTFHTEAFF
V gene: TRBV28
J gene: TRBJ1-1

CDR3 protein: CASTTGRAYEQYF
V gene: TRBV2
J gene: TRBJ2-7

CDR3 protein: CASSPPTDRGGREQYF
V gene: TRBV28
J gene: TRBJ2-7

CDR3 protein: CASSLVGQGDGYTF
V gene: TRBV7-9
J gene: TRBJ1-2

CDR3 protein: CASSLYDSGNTIYF
V gene: TRBV5-1
J gene: TRBJ1-3

CDR3 protein: CASSWGQGSYEQYF
V gene: TRBV11-2
J gene: TRBJ2-7

CDR3 protein: CASSVGLAGGNEQFF
V gene: TRBV6-5
J gene: TRBJ2-1

CDR3 protein: CASSGDMNTEAFF
V gene: TRBV5-1
J gene: TRBJ1-1

CDR3 protein: CASSFLDRAQETQYF
V gene: TRBV28
J gene: TRBJ2-5

CDR3 protein: CASKSLTGGDSPLHF
V gene: TRBV12-3/TRBV12-4
J gene: TRBJ1-6

CDR3 protein: CASSHGESPNNEQFF
V gene: TRBV6-2/TRBV6-3
J gene: TRBJ2-1

CDR3 protein: CASSLAALFYEQYF
V gene: TRBV27
J gene: TRBJ2-7

CDR3 protein: CASRHGGYNEQFF
V gene: TRBV5-1
J gene: TRBJ2-1

CDR3 protein: CASSEEFGPYYEQYF
V gene: TRBV6-1
J gene: TRBJ2-7

CDR3 protein: CASSFTKYEADTQYF
V gene: TRBV11-3
J gene: TRBJ2-3

CDR3 protein: CASSPEGQPGTDTQYF
V gene: TRBV7-9
J gene: TRBJ2-3

CDR3 protein: CSGALGDYGYTF
V gene: TRBV20-1
J gene: TRBJ1-2

CDR3 protein: CASSEDFRGLEDTQYF
V gene: TRBV2
J gene: TRBJ2-3

CDR3 protein: CASSGGRVAYEQYF
V gene: TRBV7-9
J gene: TRBJ2-7

CDR3 protein: CASSPPTANANYGYTF
V gene: TRBV28
J gene: TRBJ1-2

CDR3 protein: CASSEASGAAYNEQFF
V gene: TRBV2
J gene: TRBJ2-1

CDR3 protein: CASSLGLAGGPVHTQYF
V gene: TRBV5-5
J gene: TRBJ2-3

CDR3 protein: CSVEGSETANYGYTF
V gene: TRBV29-1
J gene: TRBJ1-2

CDR3 protein: CASSQFSSYEQFF
V gene: TRBV14
J gene: TRBJ2-1

CDR3 protein: CASSHEGTSGGPEQFF
V gene: TRBV3-1
J gene: TRBJ2-1

CDR3 protein: CSAILLAGPSYNEQFF
V gene: TRBV20-1
J gene: TRBJ2-1

CDR3 protein: CSVFPVGQGHLNTEAFF
V gene: TRBV29-1
J gene: TRBJ1-1

CDR3 protein: CSVEAGQGPTLQETQYF
V gene: TRBV29-1
J gene: TRBJ2-5

CDR3 protein: CASSQIRGEKLFF
V gene: TRBV7-2
J gene: TRBJ1-4

CDR3 protein: CASSQDWAGSYEQYF
V gene: TRBV4-3
J gene: TRBJ2-7

CDR3 protein: CSASWVAGEGVFRETQYF
V gene: TRBV20-1
J gene: TRBJ2-5

CDR3 protein: CASSAVGTGADNEQFF
V gene: TRBV9
J gene: TRBJ2-1

CDR3 protein: CSVPGVPPNYGYTF
V gene: TRBV29-1
J gene: TRBJ1-2

CDR3 protein: CASEGGVSTDTQYF
V gene: TRBV2
J gene: TRBJ2-3

CDR3 protein: CASSSATGGSNEKLFF
V gene: TRBV5-1
J gene: TRBJ1-4

CDR3 protein: CSARQGVFDEQYF
V gene: TRBV29-1
J gene: TRBJ2-7

CDR3 protein: CASSYAPTGDAFF
V gene: TRBV27
J gene: TRBJ1-1